This T cell receptor (beta chain) was sequenced in a study of identical twins. Study-level results: Insertion counts were lower in abundant cord blood beta clonotypes, a trend that memory repertoires did not show. Part of the zero-insertion signal could reflect confounding by invariant MAIT and iNKT cells. Surplus twin overlap in beta out-of-frame sequences was less pronounced.

In its sample, this clonotype was seen a few times. Its antigen is undetermined. Germline CDR1 and CDR2: SGHTA and FQGNSA. The V end was cut by 5 bases, the J end by 6 bases, with 19 bases between. The CDR3 totals 15 residues. MiXCR, applied by TCRdb to the 5' RACE reads, yields one record per CDR3 protein. The table lists a few hundred thousand distinct CDR3 sequences, over 9.5% of them singletons. The same data also went into a second study, on yellow fever vaccine responses in identical twins.

The receptor was derived from a woman between 18 and 30 years old in good health. The sample was memory (CD45RO+) T cells sorted from blood. The rearrangement links TRBV7-2 to TRBJ1-2; D might be TRBD1 (5 bases). This chain's CDR3 is CASSVKWGGTDGYTF. The DNA for the CDR3 is TGTGCCAGCAGCGTGAAGTGGGGGGGAACGGATGGCTACACCTTC.